These T cell receptor beta chains were read from a single sample in a study of T cell repertoires in cytomegalovirus infection. TCRdb fed the reads into MiXCR, producing one record per CDR3 protein. Seen here are about 360,000 distinct CDR3 sequences, 15% to 20% observed once, and the top ten hold 7.5% to 9%. Material for sequencing was PBMCs. All receptors derive from a human donor in good health (CMV status not recorded). Some clones in this sample may be carry-over from other donors' samples. Both conserved end residues are part of each CDR3. Each record gives: D gene, clone size, V gene, CDR3 length, J gene, CDR3 protein, CDR3 DNA. The D gene is left open where the match is weak. Size tells how often a clone was seen (once, few, many) or the class of an expanded clone, and some rows leave it out.

>NA|NA|TRBV6-5|17|TRBJ1-4
CASSYGPSGATNEKLFF
TGTGCCAGCAGTTACGGCCCTTCTGGGGCAACTAATGAAAAACTGTTTTTT
>TRBD2|NA|TRBV20-1|14|TRBJ2-3
CSAPLLGLAGTQYF
TGCAGTGCTCCTCTATTGGGACTAGCGGGGACGCAGTATTTT
>NA|many|TRBV19|12|TRBJ2-1
CASTGSYNEQFF
TGTGCCAGTACAGGCTCCTACAATGAGCAGTTCTTC
>NA|many|TRBV7-2|13|TRBJ2-3
CASSSPNTDTQYF
TGTGCCAGCAGCTCCCCAAACACAGATACGCAGTATTTT
>TRBD2|many|TRBV7-2|16|TRBJ2-5
CASSLAGGRGYETQYF
TGTGCCAGCAGCTTAGCTGGCGGGAGAGGTTATGAAACCCAGTACTTC
>TRBD1|NA|TRBV7-2|15|TRBJ1-1
CASSPLETGGFEAFF
TGTGCCAGCAGCCCCCTGGAGACAGGGGGTTTCGAAGCTTTCTTT
>NA|few|TRBV19|16|TRBJ1-5
CASRIDGRLSNQPQHF
TGTGCCAGTAGAATAGACGGGAGACTTAGCAATCAGCCCCAGCATTTT
>NA|few|TRBV2|13|TRBJ1-1
CATQTNMNTEAFF
TGTGCCACTCAGACAAATATGAACACTGAAGCTTTCTTT
>NA|NA|TRBV6-2/TRBV6-3|14|TRBJ1-6
CASSYGPRASPLHF
TGTGCCAGCAGTTACGGACCTAGGGCTTCACCCCTCCACTTT
>TRBD1|NA|TRBV29-1|12|TRBJ2-3
CSVDGTADTQYF
TGCAGCGTAGACGGGACAGCAGATACGCAGTATTTT
>TRBD2|many|TRBV7-2|15|TRBJ2-5
CASSLLPSGGLSQYF
TGTGCCAGCAGCTTACTGCCTAGCGGGGGCTTGTCCCAGTACTTC
>NA|NA|TRBV19|16|TRBJ2-1
CASSPGAASSYNEQFF
TGTGCCAGTAGTCCCGGGGCCGCGAGCTCCTACAATGAGCAGTTCTTC
>NA|NA|TRBV12-3/TRBV12-4|13|TRBJ1-2
CASSIKGSFGYTF
TGTGCCAGCAGTATCAAAGGGTCGTTTGGCTACACCTTC
>TRBD2|few|TRBV12-5|14|TRBJ2-2
CASSWGRGTGELFF
TGTGCTAGCTCCTGGGGGAGGGGAACCGGGGAGCTGTTTTTT
>NA|few|TRBV7-9|14|TRBJ2-2
CASSLAVGAGELFF
TGTGCCAGCAGCTTAGCGGTAGGGGCCGGGGAGCTGTTTTTT
>TRBD2|many|TRBV12-3/TRBV12-4|15|TRBJ2-5
CASSSLSGGQETQYF
TGTGCCAGCAGCTCCCTTAGCGGGGGACAAGAGACCCAGTACTTC
>NA|NA|TRBV5-1|16|TRBJ2-7
CASSFGWRVPNYEQYF
TGCGCCAGCAGCTTTGGTTGGAGGGTACCTAACTACGAGCAGTACTTC
>NA|many|TRBV7-9|15|TRBJ1-1
CASSSGVNRDTEAFF
TGTGCCAGCAGCTCGGGGGTCAATAGAGACACTGAAGCTTTCTTT
>TRBD2|many|TRBV7-2|15|TRBJ2-7
CASSLEREGRNEQYF
TGTGCCAGCAGCTTAGAGCGGGAGGGTAGGAACGAGCAGTACTTC
>NA|few|TRBV4-1|15|TRBJ1-5
CASSQDAGDNQPQHF
TGCGCCAGCAGCCAAGATGCCGGGGACAATCAGCCCCAGCATTTT
>NA|NA|TRBV11-2|16|TRBJ2-6
CASSLVRVYGANVLTF
TGTGCCAGCAGCTTAGTCCGGGTCTATGGGGCCAACGTCCTGACTTTC
>NA|NA|TRBV5-4|15|TRBJ2-5
CASSASNRDTETQYF
TGTGCCAGCAGCGCCTCGAACAGGGACACTGAGACCCAGTACTTC
>NA|NA|TRBV5-1|16|TRBJ2-7
CASSLARGASGYEQYF
TGCGCCAGCAGCTTGGCCCGTGGGGCTTCCGGCTACGAGCAGTACTTC
>NA|many|TRBV10-2|13|TRBJ1-1
CASRDRGNTEAFF
TGCGCCAGCAGGGACCGGGGGAACACTGAAGCTTTCTTT
>NA|NA|TRBV11-2|15|TRBJ2-1
CASSIGRSSYNEQFF
TGTGCCAGCTCCATCGGTCGAAGCTCCTACAATGAGCAGTTCTTC
>NA|many|TRBV7-2|15|TRBJ2-7
CASSLVYSGFYEQYF
TGTGCCAGCAGCTTAGTCTATTCCGGTTTCTACGAGCAGTACTTC
>NA|large|TRBV7-8|13|TRBJ2-3
CACREGFTDTQYF
TGTGCCTGCCGTGAGGGTTTTACAGATACGCAGTATTTT
>NA|few|TRBV3-1|14|TRBJ1-2
CASSQGDPGDGYTF
TGTGCCAGCAGCCAAGGGGACCCCGGGGATGGCTACACCTTC
>TRBD1|NA|TRBV30|14|TRBJ2-3
CAWSPGQSTDTQYF
TGTGCCTGGAGCCCGGGACAGTCCACAGATACGCAGTATTTT
>NA|NA|TRBV4-2|15|TRBJ2-7
CASSQGGGTGGEQYF
TGTGCCAGCAGCCAAGGTGGCGGGACCGGCGGCGAGCAGTACTTC
>TRBD1|few|TRBV20-1|13|TRBJ1-2
CSATRGLGYGYTF
TGCAGTGCTACCAGGGGGCTTGGCTATGGCTACACCTTC
>TRBD2|few|TRBV7-2|16|TRBJ2-1
CASSSQREGNYNEQFF
TGTGCCAGCAGCTCCCAGCGGGAGGGTAATTACAATGAGCAGTTCTTC
>NA|few|TRBV19|13|TRBJ2-5
CASSMGRQETQYF
TGTGCCAGTAGTATGGGACGCCAAGAGACCCAGTACTTC
>TRBD2|NA|TRBV5-4|14|TRBJ2-3
CASSLQTSPDTQYF
TGTGCCAGCAGCTTGCAGACTAGCCCAGATACGCAGTATTTT
>TRBD2|few|TRBV6-2/TRBV6-3|19|TRBJ2-7
CASSGILVLAGVLRNEQYF
TGTGCCAGCTCCGGTATTCTTGTACTAGCGGGAGTTTTGAGAAACGAGCAGTACTTC
>NA|few|TRBV7-9|14|TRBJ2-5
CASSLGRGPGTQYF
TGTGCCAGCAGCTTAGGACGGGGGCCCGGGACCCAGTACTTC
>NA|few|TRBV11-2|14|TRBJ1-1
CASSLARGVAEAFF
TGTGCCAGCAGCTTAGCTCGGGGGGTCGCTGAAGCTTTCTTT
>NA|many|TRBV7-2|15|TRBJ1-5
CASSLGRGVNQPQHF
TGTGCCAGCAGCCTGGGACGTGGGGTCAATCAGCCCCAGCATTTT
>NA|NA|TRBV27|16|TRBJ2-6
CASSPRGASGANVLTF
TGTGCCAGCAGTCCACGGGGGGCATCTGGGGCCAACGTCCTGACTTTC
>NA|few|TRBV11-3|13|TRBJ2-3
CASSLGTDDTQYF
TGTGCCAGCAGCTTAGGGACTGACGATACGCAGTATTTT
>TRBD2|NA|TRBV7-2|15|TRBJ2-3
CASSPGLAFSDTQYF
TGTGCCAGCAGCCCAGGACTAGCATTCTCAGATACGCAGTATTTT
>NA|NA|TRBV23-1|15|TRBJ2-1
CASSQGVLFYNEQFF
TGCGCCAGCAGTCAAGGGGTACTATTCTACAATGAGCAGTTCTTC
>NA|NA|TRBV28|15|TRBJ1-1
CASSFNRAPNTEAFF
TGTGCCAGCAGTTTCAACAGGGCCCCAAACACTGAAGCTTTCTTT
>NA|many|TRBV7-2|13|TRBJ1-5
CASSLEVDSTQHF
TGTGCCAGCAGCTTAGAGGTGGACAGTACCCAGCATTTT
>NA|NA|TRBV18|15|TRBJ2-3
CASSPSGDITDTQYF
TGTGCCAGCTCACCCAGCGGAGACATCACAGATACGCAGTATTTT
>NA|once|TRBV3-1|17|TRBJ2-2
CASSQGTRAENTGELFF
TGTGCCAGCAGCCAAGGTACTCGGGCAGAGAACACCGGGGAGCTGTTTTTT
>NA|NA|TRBV4-3|15|TRBJ2-3
CASSVRESSTDTQYF
TGCGCCAGCAGCGTCAGGGAGAGTAGCACAGATACGCAGTATTTT
>NA|NA|TRBV2|12|TRBJ1-6
CASRQQNSPLHF
TGTGCCAGCAGACAGCAAAATTCACCCCTCCACTTT
>NA|many|TRBV7-2|14|TRBJ1-1
CASSLLQVNTEAFF
TGTGCCAGCAGCCTCCTACAGGTGAACACTGAAGCTTTCTTT
>TRBD2|many|TRBV7-9|15|TRBJ2-5
CASSLALAGQETQYF
TGTGCCAGCAGCTTGGCGCTAGCGGGACAAGAGACCCAGTACTTC
>NA|NA|TRBV25-1|15|TRBJ1-5
CASSQGGGGNQPQHF
TGTGCCAGCAGTCAGGGAGGGGGTGGCAATCAGCCCCAGCATTTT
>NA|NA|TRBV5-4|14|TRBJ2-7
CASSLTLPTYEQYF
TGTGCCAGCAGCTTGACATTACCAACCTACGAGCAGTACTTC
>NA|many|TRBV7-2|16|TRBJ1-5
CASSLFAMPNNQPQHF
TGTGCCAGCAGCTTATTTGCTATGCCAAATAATCAGCCCCAGCATTTT